Listed below are T cell receptor beta chains from one sample, sequenced in a study of human T cells and chemical hapten exposure. TCRdb fed the RACE reads into MiXCR, producing one record per CDR3 protein. The table shows tens of thousands of distinct CDR3 sequences, with around 9.5% occurring only once. This material consisted of whole blood, taken in connection with sensitization to the hapten diphenylcyclopropenone (DPC). The receptors were gathered from a woman between 40 and 50 years old with alopecia areata. Some clones in this sample may be carry-over from other donors' samples. Each CDR3 is given with its conserved first and last residue. Fields, in order: clone size, J gene, V gene, D gene, CDR3 protein, CDR3 DNA. A D gene is named only where the DNA matches it firmly. A clone size is listed for some rows: how often the clone was seen (once, few, many), or a class if it is expanded.

abundance: many
j_gene: TRBJ1-2
v_gene: TRBV12-3/TRBV12-4
d_gene: NA
CDR3aa: CASSSHYGYTF
CDR3nt: TGTGCCAGCAGTTCGCACTATGGCTACACCTTC

abundance: few
j_gene: TRBJ1-5
v_gene: TRBV7-2
d_gene: TRBD1
CDR3aa: CASSLGDRINQPQHF
CDR3nt: TGTGCCAGCAGCTTAGGGGACAGGATCAATCAGCCCCAGCATTTT

abundance: many
j_gene: TRBJ2-1
v_gene: TRBV5-5
d_gene: TRBD1
CDR3aa: CASSPGTGEGNEQFF
CDR3nt: TGTGCCAGCAGCCCCGGGACAGGGGAAGGCAATGAGCAGTTCTTC

abundance: many
j_gene: TRBJ2-5
v_gene: TRBV11-2
d_gene: NA
CDR3aa: CASSLDRFATAKETQYF
CDR3nt: TGTGCCAGCAGCTTAGATAGATTCGCGACAGCAAAAGAGACCCAGTACTTC

abundance: many
j_gene: TRBJ1-1
v_gene: TRBV5-1
d_gene: TRBD1
CDR3aa: CASTGTGGENTEAFF
CDR3nt: TGCGCCAGTACCGGGACAGGGGGCGAGAACACTGAAGCTTTCTTT

abundance: few
j_gene: TRBJ2-7
v_gene: TRBV7-9
d_gene: NA
CDR3aa: CASSLYGVDEQYF
CDR3nt: TGTGCCAGCAGCTTATATGGGGTGGACGAGCAGTACTTC

abundance: many
j_gene: TRBJ1-2
v_gene: TRBV7-2
d_gene: NA
CDR3aa: CASSQQGPNLYGYTF
CDR3nt: TGTGCCAGCAGCCAGCAGGGCCCGAATCTCTATGGCTACACCTTC

abundance: NA
j_gene: TRBJ2-7
v_gene: TRBV4-1
d_gene: TRBD2
CDR3aa: CASRPIAGGPEAEQYF
CDR3nt: TGCGCCAGCAGGCCTATAGCGGGGGGGCCTGAGGCCGAGCAGTACTTC

abundance: many
j_gene: TRBJ2-3
v_gene: TRBV6-6
d_gene: TRBD2
CDR3aa: CASSYPLAGPSTDTQYF
CDR3nt: TGTGCCAGCAGTTACCCCCTAGCGGGGCCTAGCACAGATACGCAGTATTTT

abundance: few
j_gene: TRBJ2-7
v_gene: TRBV9
d_gene: NA
CDR3aa: CASSRDLNSYEQYF
CDR3nt: TGTGCCAGCAGCCGGGACTTAAACTCCTACGAGCAGTACTTC

abundance: NA
j_gene: TRBJ1-5
v_gene: TRBV2
d_gene: TRBD1
CDR3aa: CASQGDNLSNQPQHF
CDR3nt: TGTGCCAGCCAGGGGGACAACCTAAGCAATCAGCCCCAGCATTTT

abundance: NA
j_gene: TRBJ1-5
v_gene: TRBV7-2
d_gene: NA
CDR3aa: CASSISFSHNQPQNF
CDR3nt: TGTGCCAGCAGCATTTCTTTCAGCCATAATCAGCCCCAGAATTTT

abundance: NA
j_gene: TRBJ1-1
v_gene: TRBV5-5
d_gene: NA
CDR3aa: CASSLMGLGEAFF
CDR3nt: TGTGCCAGCAGCTTGATGGGGTTGGGTGAAGCTTTCTTT

abundance: many
j_gene: TRBJ2-2
v_gene: TRBV7-2
d_gene: NA
CDR3aa: CASSAHRGTPNTGELFF
CDR3nt: TGTGCCAGCAGCGCCCATAGGGGCACCCCGAACACCGGGGAGCTGTTTTTT

abundance: NA
j_gene: TRBJ2-1
v_gene: TRBV5-4
d_gene: TRBD2
CDR3aa: CASSLLAGGPNEQFF
CDR3nt: TGTGCCAGCAGCCTACTAGCGGGGGGGCCCAATGAGCAGTTCTTC

abundance: NA
j_gene: TRBJ1-2
v_gene: TRBV11-2
d_gene: NA
CDR3aa: CASSTHRVPNYGYTF
CDR3nt: TGTGCCAGCAGCACCCACAGGGTCCCTAACTATGGCTACACCTTC